This TCR beta chain was sequenced during a study of lymphopenia after photon versus proton radiotherapy. Sequenced by immunoSEQ multiplex PCR; TCRdb stores in-frame clones only, minus some. The top ten clones hold roughly 4.7% of a sample with about 160,000 clones, about 85% of them seen once. Notes on this clone: Its antigen is not known.

Study-level findings and limits: Only patients who died were analyzed for survival; proton advantage is unproven. After the lymphocyte nadir, photon-treated repertoires showed oligoclonal expansion, especially of CD8+ Temra cells.

The CDR3 has 16 residues. J was trimmed by 1 base and V by 4 bases; bases with no gene match: 9. Germline V lookup: CDR1 SGHDT, CDR2 YYEEEE. The TCR originated in a man between 45 and 60 years old with gastric cancer. V usage is TRBV5-6 and J usage is TRBJ2-5; 8 bases are shared with TRBD2. Material: peripheral blood, obtained from a patient treated with photon-based radiotherapy. The CDR3 sequence: CASSGNPGTSQETQYF. The DNA of the CDR3 is TGTGCCAGCAGCGGAAATCCCGGGACTAGCCAAGAGACCCAGTACTTC.